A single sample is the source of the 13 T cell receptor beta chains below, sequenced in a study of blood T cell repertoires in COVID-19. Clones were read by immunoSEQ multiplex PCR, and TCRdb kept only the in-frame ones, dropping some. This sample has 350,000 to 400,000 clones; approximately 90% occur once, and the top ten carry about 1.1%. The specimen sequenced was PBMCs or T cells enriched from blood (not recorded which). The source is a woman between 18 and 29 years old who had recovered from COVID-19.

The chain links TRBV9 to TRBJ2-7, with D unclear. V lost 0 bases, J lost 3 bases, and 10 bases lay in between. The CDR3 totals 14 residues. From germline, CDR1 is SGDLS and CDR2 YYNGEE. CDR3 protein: CASSVGGANYEQYF. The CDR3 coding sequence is TGTGCCAGCAGCGTAGGAGGCGCCAACTACGAGCAGTACTTC.

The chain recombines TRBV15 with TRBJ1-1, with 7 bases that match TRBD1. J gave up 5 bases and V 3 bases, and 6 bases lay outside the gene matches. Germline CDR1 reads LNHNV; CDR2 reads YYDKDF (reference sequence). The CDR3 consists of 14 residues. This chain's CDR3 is CATSSSTGETEAFF. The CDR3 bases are TGTGCCACCAGCAGTTCCACAGGGGAGACTGAAGCTTTCTTT.

The DNA of the CDR3 is TGTGCCAGCAGTTTACGGGGGGGCCGATACGAGCAGTACTTC. Translated, it gives CASSLRGGRYEQYF. V gene TRBV27 combines with J gene TRBJ2-7, with 8 bases lining up with TRBD2. In germline, CDR1 is MNHEY, CDR2 SMNVEV (reference sequence). This CDR3 spans 14 amino acids. J gave up 4 bases and V 2 bases, and 4 bases lay outside the gene matches.

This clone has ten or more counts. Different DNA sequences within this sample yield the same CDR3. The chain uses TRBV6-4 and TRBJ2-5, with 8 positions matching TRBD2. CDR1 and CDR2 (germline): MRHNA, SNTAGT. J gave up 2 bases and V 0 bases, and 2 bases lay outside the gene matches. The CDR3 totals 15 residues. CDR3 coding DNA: TGTGCCAGCAGTGACTCGCCGGGGGGGCAAGAGACCCAGTACTTC. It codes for CASSDSPGGQETQYF.

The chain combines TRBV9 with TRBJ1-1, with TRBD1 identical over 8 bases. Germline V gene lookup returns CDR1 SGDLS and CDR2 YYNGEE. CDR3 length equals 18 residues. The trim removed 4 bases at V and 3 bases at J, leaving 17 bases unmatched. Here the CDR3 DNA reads TGTGCCAGCAGCCTCTTGACAGGGGTCAAGGGGCATGACACTGAAGCTTTCTTT. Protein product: CASSLLTGVKGHDTEAFF.

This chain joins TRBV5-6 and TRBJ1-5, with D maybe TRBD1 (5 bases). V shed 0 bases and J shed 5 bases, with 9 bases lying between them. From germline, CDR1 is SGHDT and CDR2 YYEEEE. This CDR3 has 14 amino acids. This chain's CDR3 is CASSLGQGHQPQHF. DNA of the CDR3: TGTGCCAGCAGCTTGGGGCAGGGCCATCAGCCCCAGCATTTT.

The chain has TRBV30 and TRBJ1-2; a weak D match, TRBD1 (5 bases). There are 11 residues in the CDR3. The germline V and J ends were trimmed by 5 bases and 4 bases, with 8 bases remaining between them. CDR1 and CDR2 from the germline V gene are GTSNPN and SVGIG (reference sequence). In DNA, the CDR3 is TGTGCCTGGGCTGACAGCTATGGCTACACCTTC. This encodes CAWADSYGYTF.

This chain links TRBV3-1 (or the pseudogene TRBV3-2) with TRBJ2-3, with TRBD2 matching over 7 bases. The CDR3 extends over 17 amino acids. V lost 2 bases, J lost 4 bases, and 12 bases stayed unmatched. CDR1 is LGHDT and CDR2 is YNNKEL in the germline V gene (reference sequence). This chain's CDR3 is CASSQTSRGGGSDTQYF. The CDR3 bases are TGTGCCAGCAGCCAAACTTCCCGCGGCGGGGGATCAGATACGCAGTATTTT.

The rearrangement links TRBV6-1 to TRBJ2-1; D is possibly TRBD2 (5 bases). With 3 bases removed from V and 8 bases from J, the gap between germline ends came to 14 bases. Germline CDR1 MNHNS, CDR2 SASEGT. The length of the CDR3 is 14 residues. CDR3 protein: CASSDRDRRDEQFF. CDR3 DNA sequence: TGTGCCAGCAGTGACCGGGATCGAAGAGATGAGCAGTTCTTC.

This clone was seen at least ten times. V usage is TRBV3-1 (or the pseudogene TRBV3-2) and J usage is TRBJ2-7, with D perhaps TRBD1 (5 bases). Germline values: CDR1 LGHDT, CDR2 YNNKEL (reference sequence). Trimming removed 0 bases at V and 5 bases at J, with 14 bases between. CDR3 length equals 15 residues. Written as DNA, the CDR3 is TGTGCCAGCAGCCAAGAATGGCAGGGCAGGAACGAGCAGTACTTC. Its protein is CASSQEWQGRNEQYF.

The CDR3: CASSQERAGIYEQYF. The CDR3 DNA follows: TGTGCCAGCAGCCAAGAGAGGGCCGGGATCTACGAGCAGTACTTC. This rearrangement joins TRBV4-2 to TRBJ2-7; tentative D call: TRBD2 (5 bases). The CDR3 runs to 15 residues. Per germline, CDR1 LGHNA and CDR2 YNFKEQ. V lost 0 bases and J 3 bases, leaving 12 bases between the germline ends.

The DNA for the CDR3 is TGCGCCAGCAGTCAAACAGGGGGTAGCAATCAGCCCCAGCATTTT. The encoded protein is CASSQTGGSNQPQHF. The chain couples TRBV4-1 to TRBJ1-5, with TRBD1 identical over 8 bases. The V gene's germline CDR1 is MGHRA and CDR2 YSYEKL. This CDR3 has 15 residues. With V trimmed by 6 bases and J by 0 bases, 4 bases remained unmatched.

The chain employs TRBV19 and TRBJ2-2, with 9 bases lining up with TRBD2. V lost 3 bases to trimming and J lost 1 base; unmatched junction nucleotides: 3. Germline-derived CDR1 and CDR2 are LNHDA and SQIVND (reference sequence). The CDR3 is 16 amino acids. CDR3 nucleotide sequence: TGTGCCAGTAGTATTGCAGCGGGGGGGAACACCGGGGAGCTGTTTTTT. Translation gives CASSIAAGGNTGELFF. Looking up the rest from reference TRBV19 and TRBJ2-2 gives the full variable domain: DGGITQSPKYLFRKEGQNVTLSCEQNLNHDAMYWYRQDPGQGLRLIYYSQIVNDFQKGDIAEGYSVSREKKESFPLTVTSAQKNPTAFYLCASSIAAGGNTGELFFGEGSRLTVL.